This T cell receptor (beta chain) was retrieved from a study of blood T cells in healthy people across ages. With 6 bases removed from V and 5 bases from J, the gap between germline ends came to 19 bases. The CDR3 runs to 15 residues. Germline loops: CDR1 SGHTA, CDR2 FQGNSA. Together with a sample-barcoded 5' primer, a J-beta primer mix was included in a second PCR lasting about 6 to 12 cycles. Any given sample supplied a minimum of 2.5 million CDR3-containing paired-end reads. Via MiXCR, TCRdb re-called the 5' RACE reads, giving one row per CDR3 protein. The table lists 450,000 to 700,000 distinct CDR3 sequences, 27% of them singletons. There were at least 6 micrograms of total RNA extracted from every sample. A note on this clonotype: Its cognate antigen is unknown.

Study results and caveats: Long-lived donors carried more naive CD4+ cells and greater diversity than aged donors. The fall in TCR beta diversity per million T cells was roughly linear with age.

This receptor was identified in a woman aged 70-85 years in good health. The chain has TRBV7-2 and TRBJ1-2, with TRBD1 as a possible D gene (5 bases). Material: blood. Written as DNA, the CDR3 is TGTGCCAGCAGTCCTCAACATGGGGGGAAGTATGGCTACACCTTC. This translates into CASSPQHGGKYGYTF.